This is a list of T cell receptor beta chains from one sample in a study of cytomegalovirus exposure and HLA in healthy donors. Profiling relied on immunoSEQ multiplex PCR, and the TCRdb table lists in-frame clones only, not all of them. The table includes tens of thousands of clones, just under 95% detected once. The material sequenced was PBMCs. These receptor sequences come from a man younger than 35 in good health and CMV-seropositive. Each CDR3 is given with its conserved first and last residue. The D gene is left open where the match is weak.

d_call	cdr3_length	j_call	v_call	cdr3_aa
.	14	TRBJ2-1	TRBV11-2	CASSLDRTGNEQFF
TRBD1	13	TRBJ1-2	TRBV27	CASSYGTGGFYTF
.	13	TRBJ2-7	TRBV10-3	CAISTAQGYEQYF
TRBD1	15	TRBJ2-5	TRBV11-3	CASSLKTGQQETQYF
.	15	TRBJ2-2	TRBV7-9	CASGSGHPTAGELFF
TRBD2	15	TRBJ2-1	TRBV18	CASSQAGGPYNEQFF
.	14	TRBJ2-6	TRBV7-3	CASSSGPGANVLTF
TRBD1	13	TRBJ2-2	TRBV19	CASRDRSTGELFF
TRBD2	14	TRBJ2-1	TRBV29-1	CSVEKRGEYNEQFF
TRBD2	18	TRBJ2-5	TRBV5-1	CASSLGLAGGPNMETQYF
TRBD2	17	TRBJ2-2	TRBV5-1	CASSLANLAGYTGELFF